These 32 T cell receptor beta chains originate from one sample sequenced in a study of human T cells and chemical hapten exposure. Time point reported: pre-sensitization, week 0. Treatment of the sample: therapeutic diphenylcyclopropenone sensitization with weekly scalp DPC. TCRdb re-derived calls from the RACE reads in MiXCR, one entry per CDR3 protein. The sample records almost 40,000 distinct CDR3 sequences, roughly 7.6% being singletons. Source: whole blood, taken in connection with sensitization to the hapten diphenylcyclopropenone (DPC). Every receptor here comes from a woman aged 45 to 65 with alopecia areata. Some clones in this sample may be carry-over from other donors' samples.

This clonotype was seen a handful of times. This sequence joins TRBV21-1 and TRBJ1-5; no DNA check was done on the table's D call, TRBD1. TRBV21-1 is shown as a pseudogene. The CDR3 sequence is 16 residues long. The CDR3 coding sequence is TGTGCCAGCAGCACCGACCGGGACAGGTTTTGTCAGCCCCAGCATTTT. It yields the protein CASSTDRDRFCQPQHF.

In this sample, this clonotype turned up many times. The V call is TRBV12-5, the J call TRBJ1-1; D is perhaps TRBD1 (5 bases). Germline values: CDR1 LGHNT, CDR2 FRNRAP. The CDR3 totals 14 residues. The germline V and J ends were trimmed by 1 base and 5 bases, with 11 bases remaining between them. CDR3 in amino acids: CASGLDPGRTEAFF. CDR3 coding DNA: TGTGCTAGTGGTTTGGACCCAGGGCGAACTGAAGCTTTCTTT. The full variable domain, in which reference TRBV12-5 and TRBJ1-1 provide the parts outside the CDR3, is DARVTQTPRHKVTEMGQEVTMRCQPILGHNTVFWYRQTMMQGLELLAYFRNRAPLDDSGMPKDRFSAEMPDATLATLKIQPSEPRDSAVYFCASGLDPGRTEAFFGQGTRLTVV.

This clonotype was seen only a few times. For the CDR3, the DNA is TGTGCCAGCAGCTTACAGGGCCCGAACACTGAAGCTTTCTTT. Protein sequence: CASSLQGPNTEAFF. The chain uses TRBV7-3 and TRBJ1-1; tentative D call: TRBD1 (5 bases). Trimming cost V 2 bases and J 1 base, with 8 bases left between them. This CDR3 spans 14 amino acids. From germline, CDR1 is SGHTA and CDR2 FQGTGA.

This clonotype was counted between two and nine times. This CDR3 reads CASKRGTTNEKLFF. CDR3 DNA: TGTGCCAGCAAGAGGGGGACAACTAATGAAAAACTGTTTTTT. The rearrangement links TRBV9 to TRBJ1-4; D may be TRBD1 (6 bases). The CDR3 is 14 amino acids. V gave up 6 bases and J gave up 0 bases, with 9 bases separating them. In germline, CDR1 is SGDLS, CDR2 YYNGEE.

This clonotype was recorded at least ten times. The chain has TRBV6-2 or TRBV6-3 and TRBJ1-5; D perhaps matches TRBD1 (6 bases). The CDR3 spans 16 residues. Germline assignment: CDR1 MNHEY and CDR2 SVGEGT. V was trimmed by 0 bases and J by 11 bases, leaving 20 bases between them. CDR3 DNA: TGTGCCAGCAGTTACTCGTTCAGAGTTCAATCAGGGGCCCAGCATTTT. Translated, it gives CASSYSFRVQSGAQHF.

This clonotype was observed at least ten times. In nucleotides, the CDR3 is TGTGCCAGCAGTGCGGGACACGGGACCTACAATGAGCAGTTCTTC. It specifies CASSAGHGTYNEQFF. V gene TRBV12-3 or TRBV12-4 combines with J gene TRBJ2-1; D is possibly TRBD1 or TRBD2 (6 bases each). The CDR3 is made up of 15 amino acids. Between the trimmed V and J ends, which lost 5 bases and 2 bases, there was a span of 13 bases.

In its sample, this clonotype was seen many times. The chain links TRBV28 to TRBJ1-1; D is unresolved. The V and J ends lost 6 bases and 3 bases respectively, with 8 bases between them. The CDR3 length is 12 residues. Germline values: CDR1 MDHEN, CDR2 SYDVKM. The CDR3 nucleotides are TGTGCCAGCAGCCCCTTGGACACTGAAGCTTTCTTT. Its translation: CASSPLDTEAFF.

This clonotype was seen many times. The chain uses TRBV12-3 or TRBV12-4 and TRBJ2-2; 10 nucleotides align to TRBD2. The CDR3 covers 16 residues. J gave up 1 base and V 5 bases, and 4 bases lay outside the gene matches. The CDR3 protein is CASSRRLAGNTGELFF. In DNA, the CDR3 is TGTGCCAGCAGTCGTCGACTAGCGGGGAACACCGGGGAGCTGTTTTTT.

J is TRBJ1-3 and V is TRBV28; D ambiguous. CDR1 is MDHEN and CDR2 is SYDVKM in the germline V gene. With 10 bases removed from V and 3 bases from J, the gap between germline ends came to 10 bases. The CDR3 extends over 12 amino acids. The CDR3 protein is CATRSSGNTIYF. CDR3 bases: TGTGCCACCAGATCAAGTGGAAACACCATATATTTT. Using reference TRBV28 and TRBJ1-3 for the parts outside the CDR3, the full variable domain is DVKVTQSSRYLVKRTGEKVFLECVQDMDHENMFWYRQDPGLGLRLIYFSYDVKMKEKGDIPEGYSVSREKKERFSLILESASTNQTSMYLCATRSSGNTIYFGEGSWLTVV.

This clonotype was observed many times. This rearrangement joins TRBV10-3 to TRBJ2-1; 9 positions match TRBD2. Germline CDR1 and CDR2: ENHRY and SYGVKD. The CDR3 spans 15 residues. V trimming: 2 bases; J trimming: 8 bases; junction bases outside the gene matches: 7. CDR3 bases: TGTGCCATCAGTGAGAGAGGCGGGAGGGAAGATGAGCAGTTCTTC. This codes for CAISERGGREDEQFF.

In its sample, this clonotype was seen a few times. This chain joins TRBV28 and TRBJ2-6, with D possibly being TRBD2 (7 bases). Germline V gives CDR1 MDHEN, CDR2 SYDVKM. This CDR3 comprises 19 residues. Trimming cost V 5 bases and J 0 bases, with 20 bases left between them. The CDR3 coding sequence is TGTGCCAGCAGTCCGCCCGGGGGGCCCGCGTTCTCTGGGGCCAACGTCCTGACTTTC. Translation: CASSPPGGPAFSGANVLTF. The full variable domain, completed using reference TRBV28 and TRBJ2-6, is DVKVTQSSRYLVKRTGEKVFLECVQDMDHENMFWYRQDPGLGLRLIYFSYDVKMKEKGDIPEGYSVSREKKERFSLILESASTNQTSMYLCASSPPGGPAFSGANVLTFGAGSRLTVL.

The CDR3 sequence: CASSYGLAGGNEQYF. CDR3 nucleotides: TGTGCCAGCAGCTACGGACTAGCGGGAGGAAACGAGCAGTACTTC. The chain couples TRBV6-5 to TRBJ2-7; 14 bases align to TRBD2. V was pared by 6 bases and J by 5 bases, with 6 bases of the junction left unmatched. The germline gives CDR1 MNHEY, CDR2 SVGAGI. The CDR3 is made up of 15 amino acids.

V usage is TRBV18 and J usage is TRBJ2-7; 9 bases agree with TRBD2. With 1 base clipped from V and 4 bases from J, the junction kept 17 bases outside the gene matches. The CDR3 contains 19 residues. Per the germline V gene, CDR1 is KGHSH and CDR2 is LQKENI. This CDR3 reads CASSPRDSGRNFGLYEQYF. The CDR3 DNA follows: TGTGCCAGCTCACCACGCGATAGCGGGAGAAATTTTGGTCTGTACGAGCAGTACTTC.

This clonotype was counted only a few times. This rearrangement joins TRBV18 to TRBJ2-1; 8 nucleotides match TRBD1. From germline, CDR1 is KGHSH and CDR2 LQKENI. V lost 4 bases and J lost 6; bases outside the gene matches: 5. The CDR3 runs to 14 residues. In DNA form, the CDR3 reads TGTGCCAGCTCACATTCGGACAGGGCCAATGAGCAGTTCTTC. Its translation is CASSHSDRANEQFF.

This clonotype was seen ten or more times. The V and J genes are TRBV28 and TRBJ2-3; D unclear. Germline V CDR1 and CDR2: MDHEN, SYDVKM. The CDR3 is 14 amino acids. Trimming pared 1 base from V and 3 bases from J, leaving 8 bases between. For the CDR3, the DNA is TGTGCCAGCAGTTTATTACCGGATACAGATACGCAGTATTTT. Translation gives CASSLLPDTDTQYF. The whole variable domain, filled in from reference TRBV28 and TRBJ2-3, reads DVKVTQSSRYLVKRTGEKVFLECVQDMDHENMFWYRQDPGLGLRLIYFSYDVKMKEKGDIPEGYSVSREKKERFSLILESASTNQTSMYLCASSLLPDTDTQYFGPGTRLTVL.

This clonotype was seen at least ten times. V and J are TRBV18 and TRBJ2-3, with D perhaps TRBD2 (5 bases). Germline V gene lookup returns CDR1 KGHSH and CDR2 LQKENI. The V and J ends lost 4 bases and 0 bases respectively, with 11 bases between them. The CDR3 is made up of 15 amino acids. CDR3 region: CASSLEGTSTDTQYF. The CDR3 DNA follows: TGTGCCAGCTCACTTGAGGGTACTAGCACAGATACGCAGTATTTT.

V usage is TRBV12-3 or TRBV12-4 and J usage is TRBJ2-5; D uncertain. Trimming pared 2 bases from V and 1 base from J, leaving 8 bases between. The CDR3 is 14 residues long. This CDR3 reads CASSLQVAQETQYF. CDR3 DNA sequence: TGTGCCAGCAGTTTACAGGTAGCCCAAGAGACCCAGTACTTC.

This chain links TRBV5-6 with TRBJ2-1, with D perhaps matching TRBD2 (6 bases). The CDR3 sequence is 14 residues long. V was cut by 4 bases and J by 9 bases, with 17 bases left in between. The germline gives CDR1 SGHDT, CDR2 YYEEEE. Written as DNA, the CDR3 is TGTGCCAGCAGCCCCGGGACTGTTCAGCCTGAGCAGTTCTTC. Translating it yields CASSPGTVQPEQFF.

This clonotype was counted at least ten times. This chain connects TRBV4-2 to TRBJ2-1, with D uncertain. Trimming cost V 1 base and J 5 bases, with 6 bases left between them. The CDR3 loop spans 13 amino acids. Germline values: CDR1 LGHNA, CDR2 YNFKEQ. DNA for the CDR3: TGTGCCAGCAGCCAAGGTCGAGACAATGAGCAGTTCTTC. The encoded protein is CASSQGRDNEQFF.

This clonotype was seen a few times. V is TRBV20-1 and J is TRBJ2-1; D unresolved. Looked up from germline, CDR1 is DFQATT and CDR2 is SNEGSKA (reference sequence). The CDR3 is 10 amino acids. Trimming cost V 3 bases and J 5 bases, with 2 bases left between them. The CDR3 region has the DNA TGCAGTGCTAGGGACAATGAGCAGTTCTTC. It codes for CSARDNEQFF.

This clonotype was counted ten times or more. The chain employs TRBV20-1 and TRBJ1-3; perhaps TRBD1 as D (5 bases). The germline V gene encodes CDR1 DFQATT and CDR2 SNEGSKA (reference sequence). V was clipped by 0 bases and J by 0 bases, with 12 bases between them. The CDR3 is made up of 16 amino acids. Written as DNA, the CDR3 is TGCAGTGCTAGAGATGTCACGACAGCCTCTGGAAACACCATATATTTT. Translation: CSARDVTTASGNTIYF.

This clonotype was recorded at least ten times. V is TRBV7-9 and J is TRBJ2-1, with 8 bases matching TRBD1. This CDR3 is built from 16 residues. V gave up 1 base and J gave up 6 bases; unmatched junction bases: 8. Germline V gives CDR1 SEHNR, CDR2 FQNEAQ (reference sequence). CDR3 coding DNA: TGTGCCAGCAGCTTAGTCAGGGGGCAATATGTCAATGAGCAGTTCTTC. It translates to CASSLVRGQYVNEQFF.

The chain couples TRBV6-5 to TRBJ2-5; 11 nucleotides match TRBD2. The trim removed 5 bases at V and 2 bases at J, leaving 13 bases unmatched. Germline assignment: CDR1 MNHEY and CDR2 SVGAGI. The CDR3 consists of 18 residues. The CDR3 is CASSVGGSGRGRQETQYF. The DNA for the CDR3 is TGTGCCAGCAGTGTAGGTGGTAGCGGGAGGGGCAGGCAAGAGACCCAGTACTTC.

This clonotype was counted many times. The chain couples TRBV12-3 or TRBV12-4 to TRBJ2-7; the D call may be TRBD1 or TRBD2 (5 bases each). V lost 6 bases and J lost 2, with 11 bases in between. The CDR3 spans 13 residues. The CDR3 sequence: CASSRDGPYEQYF. The CDR3, as DNA: TGTGCCAGCAGCCGGGACGGCCCCTACGAGCAGTACTTC.

At least ten counts were recorded for this clonotype. The CDR3: CASSLRRGSAEAFF. Written as DNA, the CDR3 is TGTGCCAGCAGCTTACGCCGGGGTAGTGCTGAAGCTTTCTTT. J is TRBJ1-1 and V is TRBV7-8, with unresolved D. The CDR3 runs 14 residues. Germline V CDR1 and CDR2: SGHVS, FQNEAQ. The ends were cut back, 2 bases at V and 6 bases at J, with 13 bases in the middle. The whole variable domain, filled in from reference TRBV7-8 and TRBJ1-1, reads GAGVSQSPRYKVAKRGQDVALRCDPISGHVSLFWYQQALGQGPEFLTYFQNEAQLDKSGLPSDRFFAERPEGSVSTLKIQRTQQEDSAVYLCASSLRRGSAEAFFGQGTRLTVV.

The CDR3 region is CASSQDEASGPYEQYF. The CDR3 nucleotides read TGCGCCAGCAGCCAAGATGAGGCTAGCGGGCCCTACGAGCAGTACTTC. The chain has TRBV4-3 and TRBJ2-7; 8 bases fit TRBD2. Germline values: CDR1 LGHNA, CDR2 YSLEER. The CDR3 is 16 amino acids. V gave up 0 bases and J gave up 2 bases; unmatched junction bases: 6.

This clonotype was recorded at least ten times. The chain is built from TRBV5-1 and TRBJ2-1; TRBD1 is a possible D gene (6 bases). The CDR3 is 15 residues long. Germline V lookup: CDR1 SGHRS, CDR2 YFSETQ. Trimming left V 4 bases short and J 5 bases short, with 16 bases between. DNA for the CDR3: TGCGCCAGCAGCCTGGAAGGGGGTACGGACAATGAGCAGTTCTTC. Translated: CASSLEGGTDNEQFF.

This clonotype came up many times. In nucleotides, the CDR3 is TGCGCCAGCGGGCCGGCGGGGAGGTCCTACAATGAGCAGTTCTTC. Its translation: CASGPAGRSYNEQFF. This rearrangement joins TRBV5-1 to TRBJ2-1; weak D call: TRBD2 (6 bases). V dropped 7 bases and J dropped 1 base, with 15 bases sitting between them. This CDR3 has 15 residues. CDR1 and CDR2 (germline): SGHRS, YFSETQ.

This clonotype was recorded many times. The gene calls are TRBV4-1 and TRBJ2-1, with D maybe TRBD2 (5 bases). Germline CDR1 reads MGHRA; CDR2 reads YSYEKL. The CDR3 loop spans 15 amino acids. V lost 4 bases to trimming and J lost 4 bases, with 14 bases between them. CDR3 sequence reads: CASSPLVDWYNEQFF. The CDR3 DNA sequence: TGCGCCAGCAGCCCGCTGGTGGACTGGTACAATGAGCAGTTCTTC.

This clonotype was counted at least ten times. The chain uses TRBV20-1 and TRBJ1-1, with 8 bases fitting TRBD1. V lost 8 bases, J lost 1 base, and 9 bases stayed unmatched. Germline CDR1 and CDR2: DFQATT and SNEGSKA (reference sequence). The CDR3 loop spans 14 amino acids. The CDR3 DNA follows: TGCAGTCCAAACCCCGGACAGGGGAACACTGAAGCTTTCTTT. This codes for CSPNPGQGNTEAFF.

In this sample, this clonotype turned up many times. The V and J genes are TRBV28 and TRBJ1-4; 8 bases line up with TRBD1. The CDR3 totals 15 residues. Trimming cost V 5 bases and J 7 bases; bases outside gene matches: 9. Germline-derived CDR1 and CDR2 are MDHEN and SYDVKM. The CDR3 sequence: CASSRQGRGGEKLFF. The CDR3, as DNA: TGTGCCAGCAGTCGACAGGGGCGGGGCGGTGAAAAACTGTTTTTT.

This sequence joins TRBV6-2 or TRBV6-3 and TRBJ2-1; 14 bases line up with TRBD2. Trimming took 6 bases from V and 5 from J; bases not matched to a gene: 9. The CDR3 length is 17 residues. Looked up from germline, CDR1 is MNHEY and CDR2 is SVGEGT. The CDR3 nucleotides read TGTGCCAGCAGAATCGGGACTAGCGGGAGAATCAACAATGAGCAGTTCTTC. It is translated as CASRIGTSGRINNEQFF.